Detailed here is one T cell receptor (beta chain). The target antigen is unknown. Patients were all untreated before their thyroid surgery. This sample is part of a study of metastatic and nonmetastatic thyroid tumors. Study details: Repertoire comparisons spanned blood and tumor or nodule tissue from malignant and benign thyroid patients. Study findings and constraints: Significantly higher TCR beta diversity was reportedly seen in malignant thyroid tumors than benign nodules, in blood and tumor.

Deletions cut 2 bases from V and 8 bases from J, with 3 bases between. The CDR3 contains 10 residues. CDR1 and CDR2 (germline): DFQATT, SNEGSKA (reference sequence). In the original workflow: Variation in CDR3 across clinicopathological groups served as the basis for constructing a distant-metastasis classifier in papillary thyroid cancer. TCRdb ran MiXCR on the PCR reads. These V and J calls are TCRdb output, not the study's own analysis. The sample carries approximately 11,000 clones, 28% recorded once. This clonotype was sampled from a male donor with papillary thyroid cancer or a benign thyroid nodule (not recorded which). Some clones in this sample may be carry-over from other donors' samples. The J gene is TRBJ2-2, the V gene TRBV20-1; D gene ambiguous. Sequenced material: tumor tissue. The CDR3 bases are TGCAGTGCTAGATCGGGGGAGCTGTTTTTT. It encodes CSARSGELFF.